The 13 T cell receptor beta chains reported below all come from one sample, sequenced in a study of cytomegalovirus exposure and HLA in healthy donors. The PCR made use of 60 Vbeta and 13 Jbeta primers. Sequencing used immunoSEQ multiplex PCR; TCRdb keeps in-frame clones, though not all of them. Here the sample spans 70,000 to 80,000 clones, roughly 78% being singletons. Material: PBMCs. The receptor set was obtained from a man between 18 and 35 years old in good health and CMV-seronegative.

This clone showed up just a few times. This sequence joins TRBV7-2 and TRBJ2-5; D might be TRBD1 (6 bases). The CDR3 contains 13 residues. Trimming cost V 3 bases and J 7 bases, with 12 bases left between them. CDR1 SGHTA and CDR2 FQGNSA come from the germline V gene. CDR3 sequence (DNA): TGTGCCAGCAGCTTGGACAGTCTGGGGACCCAGTACTTC. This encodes CASSLDSLGTQYF.

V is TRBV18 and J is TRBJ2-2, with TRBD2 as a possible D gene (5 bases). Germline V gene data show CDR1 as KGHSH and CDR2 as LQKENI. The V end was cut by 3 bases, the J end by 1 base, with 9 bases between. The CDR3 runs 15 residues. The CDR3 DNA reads TGTGCCAGCTCACCCCGGGCGGGGAACACCGGGGAGCTGTTTTTT. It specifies CASSPRAGNTGELFF.

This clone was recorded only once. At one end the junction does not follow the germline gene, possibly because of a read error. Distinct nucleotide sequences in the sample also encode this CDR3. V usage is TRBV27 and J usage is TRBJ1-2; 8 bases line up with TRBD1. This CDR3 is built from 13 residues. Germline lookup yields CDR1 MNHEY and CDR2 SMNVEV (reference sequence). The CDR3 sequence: CASRPDRGFGYTF. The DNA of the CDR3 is TGTGCCAGCAGGCCAGACAGGGGATTCGGCTATACCTTC.

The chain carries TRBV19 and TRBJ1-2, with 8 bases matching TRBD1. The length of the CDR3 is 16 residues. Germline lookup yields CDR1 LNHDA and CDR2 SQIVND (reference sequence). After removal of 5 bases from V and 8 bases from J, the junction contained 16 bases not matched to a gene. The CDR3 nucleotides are TGTGCCAGTAGTGCCCGTGGAAGTGGACAGGGTAGGGGCTACACCTTC. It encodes CASSARGSGQGRGYTF.

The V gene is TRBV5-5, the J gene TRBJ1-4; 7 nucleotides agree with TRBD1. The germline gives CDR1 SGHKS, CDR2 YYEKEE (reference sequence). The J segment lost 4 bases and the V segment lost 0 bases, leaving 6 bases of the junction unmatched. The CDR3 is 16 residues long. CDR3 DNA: TGTGCCAGCAGCTTGGCCGCACAGGGGATTAATGAAAAACTGTTTTTT. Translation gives CASSLAAQGINEKLFF.

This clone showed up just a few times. The CDR3 protein is CSVETTLEPKRRRAGEAFF. The CDR3 DNA sequence: TGCAGCGTTGAAACAACTCTGGAGCCCAAGAGGAGGAGGGCAGGTGAAGCTTTCTTT. V is TRBV29-1 and J is TRBJ1-1; no reliable D call. Trimming stripped 2 bases from V and 7 bases from J, with 32 bases between. CDR3 length: 19 residues. CDR1 is SQVTM, CDR2 ANQGSEA, per germline.

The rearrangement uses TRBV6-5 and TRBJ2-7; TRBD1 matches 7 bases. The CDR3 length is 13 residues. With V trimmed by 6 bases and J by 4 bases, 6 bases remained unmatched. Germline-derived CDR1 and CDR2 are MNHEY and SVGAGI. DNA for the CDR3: TGTGCCAGCAGGGGACAGAAGATTTACGAGCAGTACTTC. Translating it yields CASRGQKIYEQYF.

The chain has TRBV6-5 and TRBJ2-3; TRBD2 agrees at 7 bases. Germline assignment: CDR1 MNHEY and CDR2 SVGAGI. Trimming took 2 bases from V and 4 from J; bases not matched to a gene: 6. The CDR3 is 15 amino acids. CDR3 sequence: CASSYDGGGADTQYF. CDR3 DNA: TGTGCCAGCAGTTACGATGGGGGAGGGGCAGATACGCAGTATTTT.

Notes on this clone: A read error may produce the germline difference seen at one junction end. The CDR3 DNA is TGTGTCAGCAGCACCCCGACTAGCGGGGTATACACAGATACGCAGTATTTT. It encodes CVSSTPTSGVYTDTQYF. This rearrangement joins TRBV9 to TRBJ2-3; 11 bases align to TRBD2. This CDR3 comprises 17 residues. The V gene's germline CDR1 is SGDLS and CDR2 YYNGEE. Filled out from reference TRBV9 and TRBJ2-3, the complete variable domain reads DSGVTQTPKHLITATGQRVTLRCSPRSGDLSVYWYQQSLDQGLQFLIQYYNGEERAKGNILERFSAQQFPDLHSELNLSSLELGDSALYFCVSSTPTSGVYTDTQYFGPGTRLTVL.

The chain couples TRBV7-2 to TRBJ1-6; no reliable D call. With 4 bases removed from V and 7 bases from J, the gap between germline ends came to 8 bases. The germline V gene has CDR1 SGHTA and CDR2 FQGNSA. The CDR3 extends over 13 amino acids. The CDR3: CASSSSLNSPLHF. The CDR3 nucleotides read TGTGCCAGCAGCTCGTCCCTAAATTCACCCCTCCACTTT.

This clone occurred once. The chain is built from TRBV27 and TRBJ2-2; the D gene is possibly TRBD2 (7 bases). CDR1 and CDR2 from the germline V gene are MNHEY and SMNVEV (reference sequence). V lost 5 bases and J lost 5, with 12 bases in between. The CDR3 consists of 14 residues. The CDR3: CASSHAGATGELFF. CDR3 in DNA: TGTGCCAGCAGTCACGCGGGGGCTACCGGGGAGCTGTTTTTT.

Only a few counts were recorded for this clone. Written as DNA, the CDR3 is TGCGCCAGCAGCTTGGTGGTGTCCGGGTCTGGGGAGCTGTTTTTT. Translated, it gives CASSLVVSGSGELFF. The chain joins TRBV5-1 to TRBJ2-2; D gene unclear. The V end lost 0 bases, the J end lost 8 bases, and 14 bases lay between the germline ends. The CDR3 runs 15 residues. The germline V gene encodes CDR1 SGHRS and CDR2 YFSETQ.

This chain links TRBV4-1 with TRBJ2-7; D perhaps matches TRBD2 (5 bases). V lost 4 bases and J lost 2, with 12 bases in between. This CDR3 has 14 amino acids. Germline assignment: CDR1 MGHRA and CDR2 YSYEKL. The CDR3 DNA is TGCGCCAGCAGCCCATCACCGAGGGCCTACGAGCAGTACTTC. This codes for CASSPSPRAYEQYF.